The entry below describes one TCR beta chain. These data come from a study of control samples from healthy donors and cancer patients. Measured with immunoSEQ multiplex PCR; TCRdb has only the in-frame clones, and not every one. The sample has 140,000 to 150,000 clones, roughly 90% seen once. This CDR3 contains 14 residues. Germline V gene lookup returns CDR1 SNHLY and CDR2 FYNNEI. The V gene end was trimmed by 7 bases and the J gene end by 3 bases; junction bases not matched to a gene: 8. The source material was blood. V gene TRBV2 combines with J gene TRBJ2-7; 8 bases agree with TRBD1. This TCR was recovered from a young man in good health. This chain's CDR3 is CASIEATGDYEQYF. Written as DNA, the CDR3 is TGTGCCAGCATCGAGGCGACAGGGGACTACGAGCAGTACTTC.